The 25 T cell receptor beta chains listed next were all sequenced from one sample in a study of blood T cells in healthy people across ages. The authors ran a second PCR of roughly 6 to 12 cycles using a sample-barcoded 5' primer and a J-beta primer mix. TCRdb analysed the 5' RACE reads with MiXCR anew, one entry per CDR3 protein. Among hundreds of thousands of distinct CDR3 sequences listed, 32% were seen once. The sequencing input was blood. Every receptor here comes from an elderly woman in good health.

This clonotype was seen just once. The genes are TRBV4-1 and TRBJ1-2; TRBD1 might be the D (6 bases). Germline V CDR1 and CDR2: MGHRA, YSYEKL. This CDR3 is 15 amino acids long. The V and J ends lost 2 bases and 2 bases respectively, with 12 bases between them. The CDR3 DNA reads TGCGCCAGCAGCCAATCAACCGGACAGAACTATGGCTACACCTTC. Translated: CASSQSTGQNYGYTF.

The sample holds many counts of this clonotype. The genes are TRBV20-1 and TRBJ2-7; 9 nucleotides match TRBD1. This CDR3 spans 16 amino acids. CDR1 is DFQATT and CDR2 is SNEGSKA in the germline V gene (reference sequence). The ends lost 2 bases at V and 2 bases at J; junction bases unmatched: 10. The CDR3 coding sequence is TGCAGTGCTAGATCCGACAGGGGGAGTGAGGCCTACGAGCAGTACTTC. Amino acid sequence: CSARSDRGSEAYEQYF.

Concerning this clonotype itself: The junction and the germline gene differ at one end; a read error may be behind it. This rearrangement joins TRBV12-3 or TRBV12-4 to TRBJ2-2, with TRBD2 matching over 10 bases. The CDR3 runs to 15 residues. CDR3 residues: CAGSSVAGGTGELFF. The CDR3 DNA reads TGTGCCGGCAGTTCCGTAGCGGGGGGCACCGGGGAGCTGTTTTTT.

The chain has TRBV10-3 and TRBJ1-6; 12 bases fit TRBD1. After removal of 10 bases from V and 8 bases from J, the junction contained 9 bases not matched to a gene. Per germline, CDR1 ENHRY and CDR2 SYGVKD. The CDR3 consists of 15 residues. The CDR3 region is CANTRDRGRDSPLHF. In nucleotides, the CDR3 is TGTGCCAACACCAGGGACAGGGGGCGGGATTCACCCCTCCACTTT.

Ten or more counts support this clonotype. The chain combines TRBV7-9 with TRBJ2-7; D is undetermined. Germline CDR1 and CDR2: SEHNR and FQNEAQ (reference sequence). The germline V and J ends were trimmed by 3 bases and 4 bases, with 13 bases remaining between them. This CDR3 spans 14 amino acids. The CDR3 DNA reads as TGTGCCAGCAGCTTTCCTGGGTTGGGGTACGAGCAGTACTTC. As protein: CASSFPGLGYEQYF.

As for this clonotype: A read error may explain this, as a much larger clone is one base away. This rearrangement joins TRBV9 to TRBJ2-5, with 9 bases that match TRBD1. J lost 11 bases, V lost 2 bases, and 10 bases had no gene match. The CDR3 has 14 residues. From germline, CDR1 is SGDLS and CDR2 YYNGEE. DNA for the CDR3: TGTGCCAGCAGCGTGACAGGGGGATCCTACGGGCAGTACTTC. This sequence encodes CASSVTGGSYGQYF.

This clonotype was found many times. The rearrangement joins TRBV5-5 to TRBJ1-4; maybe TRBD1 (6 bases). Germline CDR1 SGHKS, CDR2 YYEKEE (reference sequence). The V and J ends lost 1 base and 8 bases respectively, with 18 bases between them. This CDR3 contains 16 residues. CDR3 DNA: TGTGCCAGCAGCTTGACCCACGGGGGCCTGGGAGAAAAACTGTTTTTT. Amino acid sequence: CASSLTHGGLGEKLFF. Full variable domain (rest looked up from reference TRBV5-5 and TRBJ1-4): DAGVTQSPTHLIKTRGQQVTLRCSPISGHKSVSWYQQVLGQGPQFIFQYYEKEERGRGNFPDRFSARQFPNYSSELNVNALLLGDSALYLCASSLTHGGLGEKLFFGSGTQLSVL.

In its sample, this clonotype was seen many times. The chain couples TRBV7-2 to TRBJ2-1, with D perhaps matching TRBD1 (5 bases). Germline CDR1 SGHTA, CDR2 FQGNSA. Trimming shortened V by 3 bases and J by 3 bases, and 12 bases separated the two germline ends. There are 15 residues in the CDR3. The CDR3 region is CASSFRRQNYNEQFF. DNA of the CDR3: TGTGCCAGCAGCTTTCGGAGACAGAACTACAATGAGCAGTTCTTC.

There are many counts of this clonotype. The chain combines TRBV7-6 with TRBJ2-5; 8 bases map to TRBD2. The V segment lost 1 base and the J segment 0 bases; nucleotides outside the gene matches: 7. This CDR3 is 17 amino acids long. CDR1 and CDR2 from the germline V gene are SGHVS and FNYEAQ. As DNA, the CDR3 is TGTGCCAGCAGCTTAGGCATCGACGGGGGGGACCAAGAGACCCAGTACTTC. It codes for CASSLGIDGGDQETQYF.

This clonotype was counted many times. The gene calls are TRBV20-1 and TRBJ2-7; no reliable D call. The V gene lost 5 bases and the J gene lost 2 bases, with 10 bases spanning the gap. The CDR3 has 12 amino acids. From germline, CDR1 is DFQATT and CDR2 SNEGSKA (reference sequence). In DNA form, the CDR3 reads TGCAGTGCTGGGCAGAATGCCTACGAGCAGTACTTC. As protein: CSAGQNAYEQYF.

This clonotype has at least ten counts. The chain combines TRBV7-9 with TRBJ2-3; D is unclear. This CDR3 contains 16 residues. Per the germline V gene, CDR1 is SEHNR and CDR2 is FQNEAQ (reference sequence). The V gene lost 1 base and the J gene lost 2 bases, with 13 bases spanning the gap. The CDR3 nucleotides are TGTGCCAGCAGCTTAGTCGAAAGGCTAACCACAGATACGCAGTATTTT. The encoded protein is CASSLVERLTTDTQYF.

A word on this clonotype: This sequence may be a read error, since a much larger clone differs from it by one base. The V and J genes are TRBV4-1 and TRBJ2-1, with 8 nucleotides matching TRBD2. After removal of 1 base from V and 7 bases from J, the junction contained 6 bases not matched to a gene. Germline loops: CDR1 MGHRA, CDR2 YSYEKL. The CDR3 is 15 amino acids. DNA for the CDR3: TGCGCCAGCAGCCAAGGCGGACTAGCACGTAATGAGCAGTTCTTC. Protein product: CASSQGGLARNEQFF.

With regard to this clonotype: One base away lies a much larger clone, so this may be a sequencing read error. The rearrangement links TRBV5-1 to TRBJ2-1, with D unclear. CDR1 and CDR2 from the germline V gene are SGHRS and YFSETQ. The CDR3 contains 14 residues. V was cut by 3 bases and J by 5 bases, with 12 bases left in between. Here the CDR3 DNA reads TGCGCCAGCAGCTGGGTACCTCGGAACAATGAGCAGTTCTTC. Its protein is CASSWVPRNNEQFF.

V gene TRBV13 combines with J gene TRBJ1-1; D call uncertain. This CDR3 spans 13 amino acids. V was shortened by 5 bases and J by 4 bases, with 11 bases between the two germline ends. Germline V gene data show CDR1 as PRHDT and CDR2 as FYEKMQ (reference sequence). As DNA, the CDR3 is TGTGCCAGCAGCCTTAAAACTTCCACTGAAGCTTTCTTT. Amino acids: CASSLKTSTEAFF.

There are many counts of this clonotype. The J gene is TRBJ2-7, the V gene TRBV29-1; 9 bases agree with TRBD1. V was pared by 5 bases and J by 3 bases, with 2 bases of the junction left unmatched. This CDR3 contains 12 residues. Germline-derived CDR1 and CDR2 are SQVTM and ANQGSEA. This CDR3 is CSVRGQGYEQYF. The CDR3 DNA follows: TGCAGCGTTAGGGGACAGGGCTACGAGCAGTACTTC.

This clonotype was seen many times. The chain combines TRBV7-3 with TRBJ2-3; D is undetermined. The CDR3 runs 19 residues. Looked up from germline, CDR1 is SGHTA and CDR2 is FQGTGA. Trimming pared 6 bases from V and 1 base from J, leaving 26 bases between. In DNA form, the CDR3 reads TGTGCCAGCAGTTCGCTTGTGCAACGCACGCTGAGAGGCACAGATACGCAGTATTTT. Translated, it gives CASSSLVQRTLRGTDTQYF. The whole variable domain, filled in from reference TRBV7-3 and TRBJ2-3, reads GAGVSQTPSNKVTEKGKYVELRCDPISGHTALYWYRQSLGQGPEFLIYFQGTGAADDSGLPNDRFFAVRPEGSVSTLKIQRTERGDSAVYLCASSSLVQRTLRGTDTQYFGPGTRLTVL.

A few counts support this clonotype. Just one base apart from a much larger clone, this may be a read error. The rearrangement uses TRBV7-2 and TRBJ2-5, with 9 bases matching TRBD2. Trimming cost V 5 bases and J 11 bases; bases outside gene matches: 15. CDR3 length: 15 amino acids. Germline values: CDR1 SGHTA, CDR2 FQGNSA. This CDR3 reads CASSQRGAGVNEQYF. The CDR3 DNA reads as TGTGCCAGCAGCCAGCGGGGGGCCGGGGTCAATGAGCAGTACTTC.

On this clonotype: A much bigger clone sits one base away, suggesting this may be a read error. This chain uses TRBV20-1 with TRBJ2-1; D may be TRBD1 (5 bases). Germline V lookup: CDR1 DFQATT, CDR2 SNEGSKA (reference sequence). Trimming stripped 5 bases from V and 10 bases from J, with 15 bases between. The CDR3 totals 12 residues. Written as DNA, the CDR3 is TGCAGTGCTTCGACAGCCTACTACGAGCAGTTCTTC. This encodes CSASTAYYEQFF.

This chain links TRBV6-2 or TRBV6-3 with TRBJ1-2; 8 bases are a match to TRBD1. The J segment lost 8 bases and the V segment lost 5 bases, leaving 13 bases of the junction unmatched. Germline CDR1 and CDR2: MNHEY and SVGEGT. The CDR3 sequence is 15 residues long. CDR3 nucleotides: TGTGCCAGCAGTGACCCCGACGGACAGGGTGACGGCTACACCTTC. The encoded protein is CASSDPDGQGDGYTF.

The V call is TRBV7-3, the J call TRBJ2-3; D gene ambiguous. The CDR3 has 19 amino acids. Germline-derived CDR1 and CDR2 are SGHTA and FQGTGA. V dropped 0 bases and J dropped 0 bases, with 19 bases sitting between them. This CDR3 is CASSLTAGYPSSSTDTQYF. The DNA for the CDR3 is TGTGCCAGCAGCTTAACGGCAGGTTACCCATCTTCTAGCACAGATACGCAGTATTTT.

This chain links TRBV27 with TRBJ2-7; 10 bases are a match to TRBD1. Germline CDR1 reads MNHEY; CDR2 reads SMNVEV (reference sequence). The CDR3 runs to 15 residues. V lost 4 bases and J lost 6; bases outside the gene matches: 9. The CDR3, as DNA: TGTGCCAGCAGTTCAGCCGGGACAGGGGTGCCCGAGCAGTACTTC. Translating it yields CASSSAGTGVPEQYF.

This clonotype came up many times. V and J are TRBV27 and TRBJ2-3, with 11 bases matching TRBD2. This CDR3 region has 16 residues. Trimming at V came to 5 bases and at J to 7 bases, leaving 11 bases not matched to a gene. Germline CDR1 MNHEY, CDR2 SMNVEV (reference sequence). CDR3 protein: CASSGLAGGRGNTQYF. The CDR3 nucleotides are TGTGCCAGCAGTGGGCTAGCGGGGGGCAGGGGGAATACGCAGTATTTT.

This clonotype was detected many times. V is TRBV6-5 and J is TRBJ1-2; D uncertain. This CDR3 comprises 13 residues. Trimming removed 3 bases at V and 8 bases at J, with 13 bases between. Germline V lookup: CDR1 MNHEY, CDR2 SVGAGI. The DNA of the CDR3 is TGTGCCAGCAGTTATGATCGGCAGAGGGGCTACACCTTC. This gives the protein CASSYDRQRGYTF.

This clonotype came up a few times. A much more abundant neighbour one base away suggests this may be a read error. The V call is TRBV6-2 or TRBV6-3, the J call TRBJ2-1, with D perhaps matching TRBD2 (6 bases). The J call may be faulty, since TRBJ2-7 better matches the DNA end. Germline V lookup: CDR1 MNHEY, CDR2 SVGEGT. This CDR3 is built from 16 residues. This CDR3 reads CASSYSGLSSYNEQYF. The CDR3 bases are TGTGCCAGCAGTTATAGCGGCCTGAGCTCCTACAATGAGCAGTACTTC.

This clonotype was found many times. V gene TRBV6-5 combines with J gene TRBJ1-2, with 11 bases identical to TRBD1. The CDR3 runs 16 residues. Germline loops: CDR1 MNHEY, CDR2 SVGAGI. The trim removed 4 bases at V and 6 bases at J, leaving 10 bases unmatched. CDR3 coding DNA: TGTGCCAGCAGTTCCTCCGGGACAGGGGGGAGAAATGGCTACACCTTC. It yields the protein CASSSSGTGGRNGYTF.